This TCR beta chain was found in a study of blood T cell repertoires in COVID-19. Study overall: Sites across the United States, Italy and Spain contributed samples from acute and convalescent COVID-19.

Generated by immunoSEQ multiplex PCR, the TCRdb table keeps only in-frame clones and is missing some. The repertoire holds about 160,000 clones, with over 80% as singletons. Notes on this clone: A junction boundary mismatches the germline segment, possibly from a read error.

Germline CDR1 is LGHNA and CDR2 is YSLEER. The CDR3 consists of 17 residues. The sequenced sample was peripheral blood. The chain employs TRBV4-3 and TRBJ1-3, with 7 bases lining up with TRBD1. The receptor comes from a woman in her fifties or sixties with acute or convalescent COVID-19. Here the CDR3 DNA reads TGCGCCAGCAGCCAAGATAGGATGGCAGGGGGTGGATACACCATATATTTT. Its translation is CASSQDRMAGGGYTIYF.